This TCR beta chain was profiled in a study of T cells in Graves' hyperthyroidism and ophthalmopathy. Findings and limits, study-wide: Clonotypes that were expanded in thyroid above 0.001 mostly appeared in blood too.

Of note for this clonotype: What it binds is not known.

Diagnosis of hyperthyroidism was new in patients aged 18 to 65, and its duration was under 2 months. Using 9.5 to 10 ml of fresh peripheral blood, PBMCs were prepared. Template material for amplifying TCR beta CDR3 regions consisted of RNA transcripts. TCR CDR3 underwent first-round RT-PCR with the HTBI primer set. TCRdb re-called the multiplex PCR reads with MiXCR, one entry per CDR3 protein. The table has 250,000 or so distinct CDR3 sequences, over 12% seen once. CDR1 and CDR2 from the germline V gene are SGDLS and YYNGEE. V trimming: 6 bases; J trimming: 2 bases; junction bases outside the gene matches: 7. The CDR3 contains 15 residues.

The chain links TRBV9 to TRBJ2-3; TRBD2 aligns across 9 bases. The sequence derives from a woman aged 45 to 65 with Graves' hyperthyroidism that later progressed to Graves' ophthalmopathy. The sequencing sample was made of blood. The CDR3: CASKVSGSVTDTQYF. CDR3 bases: TGTGCCAGCAAGGTTAGCGGGAGTGTCACAGATACGCAGTATTTT.